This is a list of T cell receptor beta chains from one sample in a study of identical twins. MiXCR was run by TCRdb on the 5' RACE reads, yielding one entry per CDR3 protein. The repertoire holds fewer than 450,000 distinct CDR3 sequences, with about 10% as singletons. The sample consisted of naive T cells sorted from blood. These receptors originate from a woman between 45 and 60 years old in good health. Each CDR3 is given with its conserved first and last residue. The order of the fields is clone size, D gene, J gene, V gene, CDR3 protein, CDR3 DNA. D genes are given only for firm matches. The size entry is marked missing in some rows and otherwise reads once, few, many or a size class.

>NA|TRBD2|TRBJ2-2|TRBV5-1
CASFREGRGTGELFF
TGCGCCAGCTTCCGGGAGGGCCGGGGCACCGGGGAGCTGTTTTTT
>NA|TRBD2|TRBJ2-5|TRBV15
CATSRAHSSGQETQYF
TGTGCCACCAGCAGAGCACATTCTAGCGGTCAAGAGACCCAGTACTTC
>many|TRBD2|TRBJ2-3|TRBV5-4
CASSLGALAGGADTQYF
TGTGCCAGCAGCTTGGGGGCCCTAGCGGGAGGCGCAGATACGCAGTATTTT
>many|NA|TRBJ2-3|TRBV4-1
CASSQDGGGAGTDTQYF
TGCGCCAGCAGCCAAGATGGTGGGGGGGCTGGGACAGATACGCAGTATTTT
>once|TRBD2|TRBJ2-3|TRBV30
CAWSEGTSGNTDTQYF
TGTGCCTGGAGTGAAGGAACTAGCGGCAACACAGATACGCAGTATTTT
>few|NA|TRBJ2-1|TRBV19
CASSTPGAREQFF
TGTGCCAGTAGTACTCCGGGAGCGCGAGAGCAGTTCTTC
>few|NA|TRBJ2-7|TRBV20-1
CSAMGRVRQGNEQYF
TGCAGTGCTATGGGGAGGGTGAGACAGGGCAACGAGCAGTACTTC
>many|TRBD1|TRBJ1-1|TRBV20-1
CSAGGGNTEAFF
TGCAGTGCAGGGGGCGGGAACACTGAAGCTTTCTTT
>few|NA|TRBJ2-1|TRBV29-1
CSVEQRQYNEQFF
TGCAGCGTTGAACAGCGGCAGTACAATGAGCAGTTCTTC
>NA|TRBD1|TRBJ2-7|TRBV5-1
CASSAAGTGTYEQYF
TGCGCCAGCAGCGCAGCCGGGACAGGGACCTACGAGCAGTACTTC
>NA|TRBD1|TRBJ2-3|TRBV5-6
CASSLQQGSDTQYF
TGTGCCAGCAGCCTACAACAGGGGTCAGATACGCAGTATTTT
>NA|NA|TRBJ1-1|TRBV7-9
CASPGAPLNTEAFF
TGTGCCAGCCCGGGGGCCCCCCTGAACACTGAAGCTTTCTTT
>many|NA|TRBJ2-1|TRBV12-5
CASGLGRWNEQFF
TGTGCTAGTGGTTTGGGGAGATGGAATGAGCAGTTCTTC
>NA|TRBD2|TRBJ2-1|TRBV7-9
CASSRGLAGGFAYNEQFF
TGTGCCAGCAGCCGGGGACTAGCGGGAGGGTTTGCCTACAATGAGCAGTTCTTC
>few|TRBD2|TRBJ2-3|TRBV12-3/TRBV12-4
CASSLGLTSGRADTQYF
TGTGCCAGCAGTTTAGGGTTGACTAGCGGGAGGGCAGATACGCAGTATTTT
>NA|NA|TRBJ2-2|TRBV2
CASGPARELFF
TGTGCCAGCGGCCCCGCCCGGGAGCTGTTTTTT
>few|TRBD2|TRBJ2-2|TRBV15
CATSIPRGLAGDAGELFF
TGTGCCACCAGCATCCCCAGAGGACTAGCGGGAGATGCCGGGGAGCTGTTTTTT
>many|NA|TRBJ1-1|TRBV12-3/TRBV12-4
CASSSAGGAFF
TGTGCCAGCAGTTCTGCCGGGGGAGCTTTCTTT
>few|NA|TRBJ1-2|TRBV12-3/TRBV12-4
CASSLQMNYGYTF
TGTGCCAGCAGTTTACAGATGAACTATGGCTACACCTTC
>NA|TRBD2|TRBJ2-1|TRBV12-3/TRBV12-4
CAIQQSDPGLAGVNEQFF
TGTGCCATACAGCAGTCTGATCCGGGGCTAGCGGGAGTTAATGAGCAGTTCTTC
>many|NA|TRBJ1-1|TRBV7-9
CASSLGGLGENTEAFF
TGTGCCAGCAGCTTAGGGGGGTTAGGGGAGAACACTGAAGCTTTCTTT
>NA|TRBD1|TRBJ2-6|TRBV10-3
CAISPGQGEDGANVLTF
TGTGCCATCAGCCCTGGACAGGGGGAGGATGGGGCCAACGTCCTGACTTTC
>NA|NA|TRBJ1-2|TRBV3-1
CASSPTKKSYGYTF
TGTGCCAGCAGCCCCACAAAAAAGAGCTATGGCTACACCTTC
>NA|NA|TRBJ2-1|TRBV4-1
CASSQFSPESSYNEQFF
TGCGCCAGCAGCCAGTTCTCTCCGGAAAGCTCCTACAATGAGCAGTTCTTC
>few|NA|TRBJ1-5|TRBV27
CASSSGVHNQPQHF
TGTGCCAGCAGTTCCGGGGTCCACAATCAGCCCCAGCATTTT
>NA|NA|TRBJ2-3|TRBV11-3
CASSARTDTQYF
TGTGCCAGCAGCGCGCGCACAGATACGCAGTATTTT
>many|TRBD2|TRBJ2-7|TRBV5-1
CASSAREAPLVVEEQYF
TGCGCCAGCAGTGCCCGGGAGGCTCCCTTAGTGGTTGAGGAGCAGTACTTC
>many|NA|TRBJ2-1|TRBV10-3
CAISVTGSYNEQFF
TGTGCCATCAGTGTTACAGGCTCCTACAATGAGCAGTTCTTC
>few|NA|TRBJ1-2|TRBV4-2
CASSHDTEEGLTRHGYTF
TGTGCCAGCAGCCACGATACAGAAGAAGGGTTAACAAGGCATGGCTACACCTTC
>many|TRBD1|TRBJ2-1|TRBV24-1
CATRETGVHEQFF
TGTGCCACCAGAGAGACAGGGGTGCATGAGCAGTTCTTC
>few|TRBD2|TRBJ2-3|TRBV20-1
CSAGRRGLAGVGTDTQYF
TGCAGTGCGGGGAGGAGAGGACTAGCGGGAGTCGGTACAGATACGCAGTATTTT
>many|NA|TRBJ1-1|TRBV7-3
CASSLNENTEAFF
TGTGCCAGCAGCTTAAATGAGAACACTGAAGCTTTCTTT
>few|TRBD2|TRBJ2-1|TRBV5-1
CASSLRQGLFGSYNEQFF
TGCGCCAGCAGCTTGAGGCAGGGACTATTTGGGTCCTACAATGAGCAGTTCTTC
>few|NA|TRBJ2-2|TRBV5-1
CASRVAGELFF
TGCGCCAGCAGGGTCGCCGGGGAGCTGTTTTTT
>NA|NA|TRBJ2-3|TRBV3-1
CASSQPLLGGLTDTQYF
TGTGCCAGCAGCCAACCGCTACTAGGGGGACTCACAGATACGCAGTATTTT
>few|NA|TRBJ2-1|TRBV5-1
CASSPWGDEQFF
TGCGCCAGCAGCCCCTGGGGGGATGAGCAGTTCTTC
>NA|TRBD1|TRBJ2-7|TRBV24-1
CATSDPSPTGTGLDEQYF
TGTGCCACCAGTGATCCTTCCCCGACCGGGACAGGGTTGGACGAGCAGTACTTC
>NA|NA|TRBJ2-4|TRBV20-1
CSARPGLQNIQYF
TGCAGTGCTCGCCCGGGACTTCAAAACATTCAGTACTTC
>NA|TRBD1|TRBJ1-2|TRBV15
CATSTHWGTGPGYTF
TGTGCCACCAGCACTCATTGGGGGACAGGGCCCGGCTACACCTTC
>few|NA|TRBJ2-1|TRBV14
CASSQTGWVVNNEQFF
TGTGCCAGCAGCCAAACGGGGTGGGTTGTGAACAATGAGCAGTTCTTC
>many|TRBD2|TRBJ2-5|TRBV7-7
CASSTGGSGSLETQYF
TGTGCCAGCAGCACCGGGGGTAGCGGGAGTTTAGAGACCCAGTACTTC
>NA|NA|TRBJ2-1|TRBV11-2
CASSLGVLRTYNEQFF
TGTGCCAGCAGCTTAGGGGTACTCAGAACCTACAATGAGCAGTTCTTC
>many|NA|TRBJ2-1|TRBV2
CASSEARTAIDYNEQFF
TGTGCCAGCAGTGAAGCGCGGACAGCCATAGACTACAATGAGCAGTTCTTC
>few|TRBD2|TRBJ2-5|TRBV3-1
CASSQDMAGALGETQYF
TGTGCCAGCAGCCAAGATATGGCGGGAGCACTGGGGGAGACCCAGTACTTC
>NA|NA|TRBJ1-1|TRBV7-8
CASSLEGSGAFF
TGTGCCAGCAGCTTAGAAGGGAGCGGAGCTTTCTTT
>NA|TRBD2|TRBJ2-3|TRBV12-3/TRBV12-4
CASSEAGGPKDTQYF
TGTGCCAGCAGTGAAGCGGGAGGGCCTAAAGATACGCAGTATTTT
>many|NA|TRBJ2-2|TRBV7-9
CASGHRDFNTGELFF
TGTGCCAGCGGACACCGGGACTTCAACACCGGGGAGCTGTTTTTT
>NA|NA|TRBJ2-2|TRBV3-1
CASSQFDTGELFF
TGTGCCAGCAGCCAATTTGACACCGGGGAGCTGTTTTTT
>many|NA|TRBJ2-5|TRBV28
CASSLRRQQETQYF
TGTGCCAGCAGTTTACGCCGGCAACAAGAGACCCAGTACTTC
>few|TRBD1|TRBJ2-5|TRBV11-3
CASSSRDRGDQETQYF
TGTGCCAGCAGCTCCCGGGACAGGGGGGACCAAGAGACCCAGTACTTC
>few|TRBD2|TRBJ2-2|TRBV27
CATTGTTDTGELFF
TGTGCCACTACCGGGACTACCGACACCGGGGAGCTGTTTTTT
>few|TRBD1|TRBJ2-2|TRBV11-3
CASSSQGEELFF
TGTGCCAGCAGCTCCCAGGGGGAGGAGCTGTTTTTT
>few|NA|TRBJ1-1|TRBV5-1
CASSLVGPQQAFF
TGCGCCAGCAGCTTGGTGGGGCCTCAACAAGCTTTCTTT
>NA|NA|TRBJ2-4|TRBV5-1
CASSERERAKNIQYF
TGCGCCAGCAGCGAAAGGGAGAGAGCCAAAAACATTCAGTACTTC
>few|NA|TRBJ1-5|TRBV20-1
CSVGSNQPQHF
TGCAGTGTGGGGAGCAATCAGCCCCAGCATTTT
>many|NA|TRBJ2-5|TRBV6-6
CASSYGGGETQYF
TGTGCCAGCAGTTACGGGGGCGGGGAGACCCAGTACTTC
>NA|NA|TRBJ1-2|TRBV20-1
CSAPTGPVGGYTF
TGCAGTGCCCCGACGGGCCCCGTGGGTGGCTACACCTTC
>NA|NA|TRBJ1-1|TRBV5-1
CASSLVSSTPEAFF
TGCGCCAGCAGCTTGGTATCCAGTACGCCTGAAGCTTTCTTT
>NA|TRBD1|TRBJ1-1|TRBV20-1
CSARAGGGSEAFF
TGCAGTGCTAGAGCCGGAGGGGGCTCTGAAGCTTTCTTT
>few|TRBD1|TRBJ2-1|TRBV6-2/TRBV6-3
CASSQPGQGMNEQFF
TGTGCCAGCAGTCAACCGGGACAGGGGATGAATGAGCAGTTCTTC